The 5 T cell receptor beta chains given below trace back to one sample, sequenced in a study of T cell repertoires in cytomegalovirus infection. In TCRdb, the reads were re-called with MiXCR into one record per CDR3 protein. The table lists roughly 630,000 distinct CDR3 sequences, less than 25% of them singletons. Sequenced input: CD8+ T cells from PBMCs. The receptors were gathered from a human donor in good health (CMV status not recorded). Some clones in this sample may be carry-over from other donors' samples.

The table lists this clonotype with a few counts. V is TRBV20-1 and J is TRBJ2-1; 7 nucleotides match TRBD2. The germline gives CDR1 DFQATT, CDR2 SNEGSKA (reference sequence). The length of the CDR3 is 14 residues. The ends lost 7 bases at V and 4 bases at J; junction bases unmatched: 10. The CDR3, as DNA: TGCAGTGTTCCCAGCGGGAAGCGGTACAATGAGCAGTTCTTC. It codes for CSVPSGKRYNEQFF.

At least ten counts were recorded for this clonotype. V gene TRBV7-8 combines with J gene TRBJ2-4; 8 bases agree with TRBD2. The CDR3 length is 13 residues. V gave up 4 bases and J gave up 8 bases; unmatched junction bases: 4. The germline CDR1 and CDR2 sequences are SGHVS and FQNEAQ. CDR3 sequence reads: CASSSSGGDIQYF. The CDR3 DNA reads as TGTGCCAGCAGCTCAAGCGGGGGAGACATTCAGTACTTC.

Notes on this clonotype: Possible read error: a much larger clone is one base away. CDR3 residues: CANRPGGGRDQPQHF. CDR3 nucleotide sequence: TGTGCCAACAGGCCGGGAGGGGGGCGAGATCAGCCCCAGCATTTT. The V and J genes are TRBV28 and TRBJ1-5; possible D gene TRBD1, 6 bases. V shed 10 bases and J shed 5 bases, with 21 bases lying between them. Germline V gene sequence: CDR1 MDHEN, CDR2 SYDVKM. This CDR3 has 15 residues.

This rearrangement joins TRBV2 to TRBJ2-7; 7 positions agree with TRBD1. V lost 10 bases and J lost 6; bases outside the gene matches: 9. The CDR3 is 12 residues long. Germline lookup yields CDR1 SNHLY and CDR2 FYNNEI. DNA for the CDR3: TGTGCCAAGGACAGGAGTTCAGGCGAGCAGTACTTC. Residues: CAKDRSSGEQYF.

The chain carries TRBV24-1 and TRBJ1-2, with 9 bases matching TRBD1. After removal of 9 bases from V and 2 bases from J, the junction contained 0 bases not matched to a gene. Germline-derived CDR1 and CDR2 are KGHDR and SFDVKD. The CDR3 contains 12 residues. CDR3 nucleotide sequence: TGTGCCACCGGGACAGGGAACTATGGCTACACCTTC. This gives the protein CATGTGNYGYTF.